This T cell receptor beta chain was recovered during a study of chemoradiotherapy in HPV16-positive cancers. Study context: Functional T-cell assays on a couple of HPV16-positive patients' cells defined candidate HPV-specific clones and common TCR motifs.

In germline, CDR1 is SGHTA, CDR2 FQGNSA. V was cut by 5 bases and J by 4 bases, with 16 bases left in between. The CDR3 length is 15 residues. Whole-study findings and limits: HPV-responsive T-cell expansion during chemoradiotherapy was linked to improved recurrence-free survival in HPV16-positive patients. Non-HPV-specific T cells did not expand in tumors during treatment, whereas candidate HPV-specific clones and E7-related motifs did. HPV-specific T cells were functionally defined from only a couple of HPV16-positive patients.

This clone was seen only a few times. Its antigen is undetermined. The assay was immunoSEQ multiplex PCR, and TCRdb's table has in-frame clones only and misses some. The table includes 8,300 or so clones, roughly 70% detected once. The clonotype originates from a human donor with HPV-associated anogenital cancer. The sample was tumor tissue, taken from a patient who underwent chemoradiotherapy. V gene TRBV7-2 combines with J gene TRBJ2-3; TRBD1 is a possible D gene (5 bases). The CDR3 spells CASSVQRQPSDTQYF. The CDR3 DNA reads TGTGCCAGCAGCGTTCAGAGACAGCCTTCAGATACGCAGTATTTT.